The TCR beta chain under discussion was sequenced for a study of technical replicates of blood from several donors. TCRdb's table, derived via immunoSEQ multiplex PCR, lists solely in-frame clones and lacks some. The sample carries tens of thousands of clones, almost 98% recorded once. Germline assignment: CDR1 PRHDT and CDR2 FYEKMQ (reference sequence). This CDR3 contains 15 residues. Trimming cost V 5 bases and J 2 bases; bases outside gene matches: 8. The chain is built from TRBV13 and TRBJ1-2; 7 nucleotides line up with TRBD1. The clonotype was recovered from a human donor in good health. Sequencing was done on a sample of T cells isolated from PBMCs. The CDR3 region is CASSPEGQTNYGYTF. For the CDR3, the DNA is TGTGCCAGCAGCCCGGAGGGACAGACAAACTATGGCTACACCTTC. Variable domain in full (rest from reference TRBV13 and TRBJ1-2): AAGVIQSPRHLIKEKRETATLKCYPIPRHDTVYWYQQGPGQDPQFLISFYEKMQSDKGSIPDRFSAQQFSDYHSELNMSSLELGDSALYFCASSPEGQTNYGYTFGSGTRLTVV.